Shown below are 7 T cell receptor beta chains from a single sample sequenced in a study of blood T cell repertoires in COVID-19. Sequencing used immunoSEQ multiplex PCR; TCRdb keeps in-frame clones, though not all of them. In the table there are 80,000 to 90,000 clones, about 87% of which are singletons. Sequencing was carried out using peripheral blood. These receptors originate from a man aged 40-49 years with acute or convalescent COVID-19.

CDR3 sequence: CASSRPQGEAPTLHF. As DNA, the CDR3 is TGTGCCAGTAGTCGACCTCAGGGGGAGGCCCCAACCCTCCACTTT. The V gene is TRBV19, the J gene TRBJ1-6, with 7 bases matching TRBD1. This CDR3 is 15 amino acids long. Per germline, CDR1 LNHDA and CDR2 SQIVND (reference sequence). Trimming at V came to 5 bases and at J to 14 bases, leaving 15 bases not matched to a gene.

The chain uses TRBV3-1 (or the pseudogene TRBV3-2) and TRBJ1-3; 7 bases align to TRBD1. Trimming cost V 3 bases and J 0 bases; bases outside gene matches: 11. There are 18 residues in the CDR3. Per the germline V gene, CDR1 is LGHDT and CDR2 is YNNKEL (reference sequence). CDR3 nucleotide sequence: TGTGCCAGCAGCCAGGCTACCGACAGGGCCCTCTCTGGAAACACCATATATTTT. The encoded protein is CASSQATDRALSGNTIYF.

This chain joins TRBV2 and TRBJ1-4; 10 bases agree with TRBD1. The V gene's germline CDR1 is SNHLY and CDR2 FYNNEI. After removal of 5 bases from V and 4 bases from J, the junction contained 4 bases not matched to a gene. This CDR3 is built from 15 residues. This chain's CDR3 is CASSPRTGGNEKLFF. CDR3 nucleotide sequence: TGTGCCAGCAGTCCCCGGACAGGGGGTAATGAAAAACTGTTTTTT.

This clone was detected only a few times. This rearrangement joins TRBV10-2 to TRBJ2-5, with TRBD1 matching over 7 bases. The CDR3 length is 13 residues. Germline V gene lookup returns CDR1 WSHSY and CDR2 SAAADI. V was clipped by 4 bases and J by 5 bases; unmatched bases: 4. The CDR3 DNA sequence: TGCGCCAGCAGTGGAGGGGGCGGGGAGACCCAGTACTTC. Its protein product is CASSGGGGETQYF.

V is TRBV12-3 or TRBV12-4 and J is TRBJ1-1; no clear D gene. Trimming pared 3 bases from V and 3 bases from J, leaving 8 bases between. This CDR3 spans 13 amino acids. The CDR3 region has the DNA TGTGCCAGCAGTTTTACAGCATACACTGAAGCTTTCTTT. Its translation: CASSFTAYTEAFF.

The table lists this clone with a few counts. The genes are TRBV11-2 and TRBJ2-2; 9 nucleotides agree with TRBD2. The V gene end was trimmed by 4 bases and the J gene end by 5 bases; junction bases not matched to a gene: 8. Per germline, CDR1 SGHAT and CDR2 FQNNGV. The CDR3 spans 16 residues. The CDR3 here is CASSWGGRAETGELFF. For the CDR3, the DNA is TGTGCCAGCAGCTGGGGCGGGAGGGCCGAGACCGGGGAGCTGTTTTTT.

The rearrangement uses TRBV5-6 and TRBJ1-1, with D tentatively TRBD1 (5 bases). V lost 2 bases, J lost 4 bases, and 12 bases lay in between. Germline V lookup: CDR1 SGHDT, CDR2 YYEEEE. This CDR3 spans 14 amino acids. CDR3 amino acids: CASSFPGWGTEAFF. DNA for the CDR3: TGTGCCAGCAGCTTCCCAGGGTGGGGCACTGAAGCTTTCTTT.